The 2 T cell receptor beta chains below were found in one sample sequenced in a study of OX40 agonist ivuxolimab in advanced cancers. The repertoire was sequenced with immunoSEQ multiplex PCR; TCRdb's copy has only in-frame clones and lacks some. This table has several thousand clones, roughly 77% appearing once. The sequencing here drew on CD4+ or CD8+ T cells sorted from blood, taken in a trial of the OX40 agonist ivuxolimab. The receptors stem from an adult with an advanced solid tumor such as melanoma, head and neck, liver or kidney cancer.

This rearrangement joins TRBV10-2 to TRBJ1-5, with 7 bases matching TRBD1. Looked up from germline, CDR1 is WSHSY and CDR2 is SAAADI. The V and J ends lost 7 bases and 4 bases, in that order; junction bases with no gene match: 4. The CDR3 loop spans 13 amino acids. CDR3 in amino acids: CASTGTVNQPQHF. The CDR3 DNA sequence: TGCGCCAGCACCGGGACAGTAAATCAGCCCCAGCATTTT.

The chain combines TRBV4-3 with TRBJ2-1; 15 nucleotides match TRBD2. The CDR3 runs to 20 residues. Germline V CDR1 and CDR2: LGHNA, YSLEER. V gave up 0 bases and J gave up 0 bases; unmatched junction bases: 6. CDR3 sequence reads: CASSQDGLAGGPGSYNEQFF. The CDR3 coding sequence is TGCGCCAGCAGCCAAGATGGACTAGCGGGAGGGCCGGGCTCCTACAATGAGCAGTTCTTC.